These 28 T cell receptor beta chains were all obtained from the same sample, sequenced in a study of blood T cell repertoires in COVID-19. Sequenced by immunoSEQ multiplex PCR; TCRdb stores in-frame clones only, minus some. Of over 200,000 clones detected, 81% appear once; the ten largest clones hold 6% to 9.5%. The sample consisted of peripheral blood. Every receptor here comes from a woman older than 75 with acute or convalescent COVID-19.

The chain is built from TRBV5-1 and TRBJ1-1; weak D call: TRBD1 (6 bases). The CDR3 spans 15 residues. V was trimmed by 3 bases and J by 1 base, leaving 13 bases between them. Germline loops: CDR1 SGHRS, CDR2 YFSETQ. CDR3 loop: CASSWGGVGNTEAFF. The CDR3 nucleotides are TGCGCCAGCAGCTGGGGGGGCGTCGGGAACACTGAAGCTTTCTTT. Drawing the rest from reference TRBV5-1 and TRBJ1-1, the complete variable domain is KAGVTQTPRYLIKTRGQQVTLSCSPISGHRSVSWYQQTPGQGLQFLFEYFSETQRNKGNFPGRFSGRQFSNSRSEMNVSTLELGDSALYLCASSWGGVGNTEAFFGQGTRLTVV.

This chain links TRBV5-1 with TRBJ2-1; TRBD2 matches 11 bases. The CDR3 covers 14 residues. After removal of 4 bases from V and 4 bases from J, the junction contained 1 base not matched to a gene. Germline CDR1 reads SGHRS; CDR2 reads YFSETQ. The CDR3 here is CASSGLAGYNEQFF. CDR3 DNA: TGCGCCAGCAGCGGACTAGCGGGTTACAATGAGCAGTTCTTC.

This chain links TRBV2 with TRBJ1-6, with a tentative D call TRBD1 (5 bases). Germline V gene lookup returns CDR1 SNHLY and CDR2 FYNNEI. The V gene lost 7 bases and the J gene lost 7 bases, with 11 bases spanning the gap. This CDR3 comprises 13 residues. CDR3 residues: CASKGTDNSPLHF. For the CDR3, the DNA is TGTGCCAGCAAAGGGACTGACAATTCACCCCTCCACTTT.

V is TRBV5-4 and J is TRBJ1-1; D call uncertain. The CDR3 covers 14 residues. V was clipped by 2 bases and J by 4 bases, with 12 bases between them. Germline loops: CDR1 SGHNT, CDR2 YYREEE (reference sequence). The CDR3 coding sequence is TGTGCCAGCAGCTTTGGGTTCGCGGGCACTGAAGCTTTCTTT. Amino acids: CASSFGFAGTEAFF. The variable domain in full, completed from reference TRBV5-4 and TRBJ1-1, reads ETGVTQSPTHLIKTRGQQVTLRCSSQSGHNTVSWYQQALGQGPQFIFQYYREEENGRGNFPPRFSGLQFPNYSSELNVNALELDDSALYLCASSFGFAGTEAFFGQGTRLTVV.

The chain joins TRBV18 to TRBJ1-2; 8 bases agree with TRBD1. The germline V gene encodes CDR1 KGHSH and CDR2 LQKENI. This CDR3 has 16 amino acids. Unmatched junction bases numbered 5, after V lost 0 bases and J lost 2 bases. The CDR3 here is CASSPPDAGGNYGYTF. In DNA, the CDR3 is TGTGCCAGCTCACCACCGGATGCAGGGGGCAACTATGGCTACACCTTC.

The chain uses TRBV19 and TRBJ1-5, with 7 bases matching TRBD1. Germline trimming cut 6 bases from V and 6 bases from J; bases unmatched to any gene: 5. The CDR3 is made up of 13 amino acids. The germline V gene has CDR1 LNHDA and CDR2 SQIVND (reference sequence). The CDR3 DNA is TGTGCCAGTAGAGAGACAGGGACTCAGCCCCAGCATTTT. Its translation is CASRETGTQPQHF. The complete variable domain, with remaining parts taken from reference TRBV19 and TRBJ1-5, reads DGGITQSPKYLFRKEGQNVTLSCEQNLNHDAMYWYRQDPGQGLRLIYYSQIVNDFQKGDIAEGYSVSREKKESFPLTVTSAQKNPTAFYLCASRETGTQPQHFGDGTRLSIL.

This chain connects TRBV25-1 to TRBJ2-7; no definite D call. This CDR3 has 13 residues. The V end lost 4 bases, the J end lost 0 bases, and 7 bases lay between the germline ends. Per germline, CDR1 MGHDK and CDR2 SYGVNS. CDR3 nucleotides: TGTGCCAGCAGTGCATGGGCCTCCTACGAGCAGTACTTC. This gives the protein CASSAWASYEQYF.

This clone turned up a few times. The chain is built from TRBV2 and TRBJ1-4, with D perhaps TRBD1 (6 bases). The CDR3 is 15 amino acids. CDR1 SNHLY and CDR2 FYNNEI come from the germline V gene. V was trimmed by 4 bases and J by 6 bases, leaving 15 bases between them. This chain's CDR3 is CASSGSGGRYEKLFF. The CDR3 region has the DNA TGTGCCAGCAGTGGGTCGGGGGGGCGTTATGAAAAACTGTTTTTT.

The chain carries TRBV25-1 and TRBJ1-3, with D perhaps TRBD1 (6 bases). CDR1 and CDR2 (germline): MGHDK, SYGVNS. The CDR3 length is 14 residues. Trimming cost V 5 bases and J 4 bases, with 12 bases left between them. The CDR3 loop reads CASSPQGHGNTIYF. CDR3 DNA: TGTGCCAGCAGTCCCCAGGGGCACGGAAACACCATATATTTT.

This clone was observed a handful of times. The chain is built from TRBV3-1 (or the pseudogene TRBV3-2) and TRBJ1-6; possibly TRBD1 for D (6 bases). CDR1 LGHDT and CDR2 YNNKEL come from the germline V gene (reference sequence). This CDR3 is 15 amino acids long. Trimming cost V 3 bases and J 8 bases, with 14 bases left between them. The CDR3 here is CASSQTAGGDSPLHF. The CDR3 region has the DNA TGTGCCAGCAGCCAGACAGCGGGGGGCGATTCACCCCTCCACTTT.

This chain uses TRBV9 with TRBJ1-1; the match to TRBD1 covers 7 bases. The V segment lost 0 bases and the J segment 3 bases; nucleotides outside the gene matches: 8. The CDR3 has 16 amino acids. Germline CDR1 and CDR2: SGDLS and YYNGEE. The CDR3 DNA sequence: TGTGCCAGCAGCGTAGGTAACAGGGGTTCGCACACTGAAGCTTTCTTT. Translating gives CASSVGNRGSHTEAFF.

This clone was detected only once. The chain employs TRBV3-1 (or the pseudogene TRBV3-2) and TRBJ2-2; 9 nucleotides match TRBD2. Germline V gene sequence: CDR1 LGHDT, CDR2 YNNKEL (reference sequence). The V and J ends lost 5 bases and 1 base, in that order; junction bases with no gene match: 8. The CDR3 is made up of 17 amino acids. CDR3 loop: CASSRAGGGENTGELFF. The CDR3 nucleotides read TGTGCCAGCAGCAGAGCAGGCGGGGGGGAGAACACCGGGGAGCTGTTTTTT.

The rearrangement links TRBV11-2 to TRBJ2-3; TRBD1 might be the D (6 bases). This CDR3 spans 11 amino acids. Germline CDR1 and CDR2: SGHAT and FQNNGV. V was clipped by 11 bases and J by 5 bases, with 11 bases between them. Here the CDR3 reads CASSQGDTQYF. The CDR3 coding sequence is TGTGCCTCATCACAGGGAGATACGCAGTATTTT.

V and J are TRBV14 and TRBJ1-2; no reliable D call. V lost 0 bases and J lost 2, with 4 bases in between. CDR1 is SGHDN, CDR2 FVKESK, per germline. The CDR3 is 13 residues long. The CDR3: CASSQDQNYGYTF. Written as DNA, the CDR3 is TGTGCCAGCAGCCAAGATCAGAACTATGGCTACACCTTC. The variable domain in full, completed from reference TRBV14 and TRBJ1-2, reads EAGVTQFPSHSVIEKGQTVTLRCDPISGHDNLYWYRRVMGKEIKFLLHFVKESKQDESGMPNNRFLAERTGGTYSTLKVQPAELEDSGVYFCASSQDQNYGYTFGSGTRLTVV.

This chain links TRBV7-2 with TRBJ2-3, with 7 nucleotides matching TRBD1. This CDR3 has 15 amino acids. Germline loops: CDR1 SGHTA, CDR2 FQGNSA. With 4 bases clipped from V and 2 bases from J, the junction kept 6 bases outside the gene matches. CDR3 bases: TGTGCCAGCAGCTCCGGGACAGTTTACACAGATACGCAGTATTTT. Its protein is CASSSGTVYTDTQYF.

The rearrangement joins TRBV3-1 (or the pseudogene TRBV3-2) to TRBJ2-4; tentatively, D is TRBD1 (6 bases). This CDR3 is 13 amino acids long. Trimming left V 1 base short and J 7 bases short, with 8 bases between. Germline lookup yields CDR1 LGHDT and CDR2 YNNKEL (reference sequence). CDR3 in DNA: TGTGCCAGCAGCCAAGGACAGGCGAACATTCAGTACTTC. It codes for CASSQGQANIQYF.

The V gene is TRBV6-5, the J gene TRBJ1-5; D remains ambiguous. V was trimmed by 8 bases and J by 6 bases, leaving 17 bases between them. The CDR3 is 14 residues long. The germline V gene has CDR1 MNHEY and CDR2 SVGAGI. CDR3 loop: CASGEARGSQPQHF. CDR3 in DNA: TGTGCCAGCGGGGAGGCCCGGGGAAGTCAGCCCCAGCATTTT.

The V gene is TRBV6-2 or TRBV6-3, the J gene TRBJ2-3, with 11 bases that match TRBD2. Germline loops: CDR1 MNHEY, CDR2 SVGEGT. The CDR3 is 17 amino acids. V lost 0 bases and J lost 3; bases outside the gene matches: 5. CDR3 amino acids: CASSYSTSGMYTDTQYF. CDR3 nucleotide sequence: TGTGCCAGCAGTTACTCGACTAGCGGGATGTATACAGATACGCAGTATTTT.

The chain recombines TRBV29-1 with TRBJ2-7, with D possibly matching TRBD1 (6 bases). V was clipped by 7 bases and J by 3 bases, with 13 bases between them. Germline CDR1 and CDR2: SQVTM and ANQGSEA. The CDR3 contains 12 residues. The CDR3 region has the DNA TGCAGCGCTCAGGGGTTTTACTACGAGCAGTACTTC. Residues: CSAQGFYYEQYF.

The chain employs TRBV5-1 and TRBJ1-3; D is perhaps TRBD1 (5 bases). The V gene lost 4 bases and the J gene lost 1 base, with 9 bases spanning the gap. The germline V gene has CDR1 SGHRS and CDR2 YFSETQ. The CDR3 sequence is 14 residues long. The CDR3 loop is CASSPGVSGNTIYF. CDR3 sequence (DNA): TGCGCCAGCAGCCCGGGGGTTTCTGGAAACACCATATATTTT.

This chain joins TRBV6-5 and TRBJ1-6; D might be TRBD1 (6 bases). Germline CDR1 MNHEY, CDR2 SVGAGI. V lost 6 bases and J lost 7, with 10 bases in between. This CDR3 is built from 13 residues. The CDR3 region is CASRTGSNSPLHF. Here the CDR3 DNA reads TGTGCCAGCAGAACAGGGTCCAATTCACCCCTCCACTTT.

V and J are TRBV29-1 and TRBJ1-3; D not certain. V was clipped by 7 bases and J by 4 bases, with 17 bases between them. The CDR3 spans 14 residues. Germline-derived CDR1 and CDR2 are SQVTM and ANQGSEA. CDR3 amino acids: CSAESLLPGNTIYF. Here the CDR3 DNA reads TGCAGCGCCGAGTCATTGCTCCCGGGAAACACCATATATTTT. The whole variable domain, remainder taken from reference TRBV29-1 and TRBJ1-3, is SAVISQKPSRDICQRGTSLTIQCQVDSQVTMMFWYRQQPGQSLTLIATANQGSEATYESGFVIDKFPISRPNLTFSTLTVSNMSPEDSSIYLCSAESLLPGNTIYFGEGSWLTVV.

The V and J genes are TRBV4-2 and TRBJ2-1, with TRBD1 as a possible D gene (6 bases). The V end was cut by 1 base, the J end by 7 bases, with 8 bases between. Germline V CDR1 and CDR2: LGHNA, YNFKEQ. The CDR3 covers 13 residues. CDR3 protein: CASSQATGNEQFF. The CDR3 DNA reads TGTGCCAGCAGCCAAGCCACAGGGAATGAGCAGTTCTTC.

The V gene is TRBV3-1 (or the pseudogene TRBV3-2), the J gene TRBJ1-2; 8 positions match TRBD1. This CDR3 is 13 amino acids long. Per the germline V gene, CDR1 is LGHDT and CDR2 is YNNKEL (reference sequence). V gave up 0 bases and J gave up 10 bases; unmatched junction bases: 4. The CDR3 reads CASSQDLQGVYTF. For the CDR3, the DNA is TGTGCCAGCAGCCAAGATCTACAGGGGGTCTACACCTTC.

This chain connects TRBV2 to TRBJ1-3, with 7 nucleotides matching TRBD1. The germline CDR1 and CDR2 sequences are SNHLY and FYNNEI. Trimming at V came to 6 bases and at J to 1 base, leaving 3 bases not matched to a gene. The CDR3 runs to 14 residues. The CDR3 loop is CASRTGSSGNTIYF. The CDR3 DNA is TGTGCCAGCAGGACAGGGTCTTCTGGAAACACCATATATTTT.

The V call is TRBV19, the J call TRBJ1-6; D remains unclear. Germline-derived CDR1 and CDR2 are LNHDA and SQIVND (reference sequence). The CDR3 totals 12 residues. Trimming pared 7 bases from V and 4 bases from J, leaving 5 bases between. The DNA for the CDR3 is TGTGCCAGTAAAGAGTATAATTCACCCCTCCACTTT. Translating gives CASKEYNSPLHF. Drawing the rest from reference TRBV19 and TRBJ1-6, the complete variable domain is DGGITQSPKYLFRKEGQNVTLSCEQNLNHDAMYWYRQDPGQGLRLIYYSQIVNDFQKGDIAEGYSVSREKKESFPLTVTSAQKNPTAFYLCASKEYNSPLHFGNGTRLTVT.

The J gene is TRBJ1-2, the V gene TRBV19; D is perhaps TRBD1 (6 bases). The V gene's germline CDR1 is LNHDA and CDR2 SQIVND (reference sequence). V lost 4 bases, J lost 8 bases, and 17 bases lay in between. This CDR3 contains 14 residues. As DNA, the CDR3 is TGTGCCAGTAGTAATCAGGGGACCTCGGGGGGCTACACCTTC. Amino acids: CASSNQGTSGGYTF. The entire variable domain, with the rest obtained from reference TRBV19 and TRBJ1-2, is as follows: DGGITQSPKYLFRKEGQNVTLSCEQNLNHDAMYWYRQDPGQGLRLIYYSQIVNDFQKGDIAEGYSVSREKKESFPLTVTSAQKNPTAFYLCASSNQGTSGGYTFGSGTRLTVV.

This clone was picked up a small number of times. V gene TRBV7-9 combines with J gene TRBJ1-6; 9 bases fit TRBD1. Germline values: CDR1 SEHNR, CDR2 FQNEAQ (reference sequence). The CDR3 totals 17 residues. V lost 3 bases to trimming and J lost 2 bases; unmatched junction nucleotides: 5. DNA for the CDR3: TGTGCCAGCAGCTTCCCACAGGGGGCAGCCTATAATTCACCCCTCCACTTT. Amino acids: CASSFPQGAAYNSPLHF.